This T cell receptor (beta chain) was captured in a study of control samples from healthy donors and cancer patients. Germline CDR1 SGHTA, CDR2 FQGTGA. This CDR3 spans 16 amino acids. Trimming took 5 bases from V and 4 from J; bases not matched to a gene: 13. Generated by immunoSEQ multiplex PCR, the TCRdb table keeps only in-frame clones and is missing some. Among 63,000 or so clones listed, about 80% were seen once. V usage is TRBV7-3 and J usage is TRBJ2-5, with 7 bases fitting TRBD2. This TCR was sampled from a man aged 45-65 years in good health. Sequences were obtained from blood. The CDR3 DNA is TGTGCCAGCAGCCTTCTAGGCGGGGGATTGGGAGAGACCCAGTACTTC. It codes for CASSLLGGGLGETQYF.